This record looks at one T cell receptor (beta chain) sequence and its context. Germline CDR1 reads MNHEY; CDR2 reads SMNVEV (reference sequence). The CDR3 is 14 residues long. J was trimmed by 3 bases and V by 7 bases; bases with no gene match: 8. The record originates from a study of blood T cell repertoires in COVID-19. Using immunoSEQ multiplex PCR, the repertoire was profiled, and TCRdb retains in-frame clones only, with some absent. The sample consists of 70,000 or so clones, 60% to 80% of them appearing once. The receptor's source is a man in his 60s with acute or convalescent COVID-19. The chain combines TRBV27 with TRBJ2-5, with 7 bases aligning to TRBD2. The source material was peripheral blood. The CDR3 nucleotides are TGTGCCAGCAATCATTGGGGGGGGGAAGAGACCCAGTACTTC. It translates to CASNHWGGEETQYF.